Here is one T cell receptor (beta chain) with its context. The data were taken from a study of cytomegalovirus exposure and HLA in healthy donors. The PCR ran on 60 Vbeta and 13 Jbeta primers. Only in-frame clones appear in the TCRdb table, and some are missing; sequencing was by immunoSEQ multiplex PCR. The data show roughly 180,000 clones, with around 84% seen just once and approximately 1.2% held by the top ten. The V end lost 0 bases, the J end lost 4 bases, and 7 bases lay between the germline ends. The germline V gene has CDR1 SGDLS and CDR2 YYNGEE. The CDR3 loop spans 14 amino acids. Source material: PBMCs. The V gene is TRBV9, the J gene TRBJ2-2, with TRBD1 as a possible D gene (5 bases). This TCR was sampled from a girl aged 2-10 years in good health and CMV-seropositive. The CDR3 DNA reads as TGTGCCAGCAGCGTAGGCAGGGTCACCGGGGAGCTGTTTTTT. Protein sequence: CASSVGRVTGELFF.